The rows below give T cell receptor beta chains drawn from one sample of a study of blood T cell repertoires in COVID-19. Produced via immunoSEQ multiplex PCR; TCRdb's table is partial and in-frame only. Of about 130,000 clones in the sample, about 79% were seen once. The sequencing sample was made of peripheral blood. The receptor source for this set is a woman of 80 years or more with acute or convalescent COVID-19. The CDR3 runs from the conserved cysteine through the conserved F or W. The order of the fields is clone size, J gene, V gene, D gene, CDR3 DNA, CDR3 protein. The D gene is left open where the match is weak. Clone size is stated in some rows and not others, as once, few, many or a class when expanded.

abundance: NA; j_gene: TRBJ1-6; v_gene: TRBV30; d_gene: TRBD1; CDR3nt: TGTGCCTGGAGCGAATCAGGGGGTATCTCCTATAATTCACCCCTCCACTTT; CDR3aa: CAWSESGGISYNSPLHF
abundance: NA; j_gene: TRBJ2-1; v_gene: TRBV11-3; d_gene: NA; CDR3nt: TGTGCCAGCAGCCCCCGGCTCAGCCCTCGGGATGAGCAGTTCTTC; CDR3aa: CASSPRLSPRDEQFF
abundance: NA; j_gene: TRBJ2-1; v_gene: TRBV2; d_gene: TRBD1; CDR3nt: TGTGCCAGCAGGGCAGGACAGGGGCTGAGCTCCTACAATGAGCAGTTCTTC; CDR3aa: CASRAGQGLSSYNEQFF
abundance: once; j_gene: TRBJ1-2; v_gene: TRBV12-3/TRBV12-4; d_gene: NA; CDR3nt: TGTGCCAGCAGTTTAGACAGCAGCTATGGCTACACCTTC; CDR3aa: CASSLDSSYGYTF
abundance: NA; j_gene: TRBJ2-7; v_gene: TRBV6-1; d_gene: TRBD1; CDR3nt: TGTGCCAGCAGTGCCCCCCGTTTGAGGACAGGGGGTCGAGAGCAGTACTTC; CDR3aa: CASSAPRLRTGGREQYF
abundance: NA; j_gene: TRBJ1-3; v_gene: TRBV6-1; d_gene: NA; CDR3nt: TGTGCCAGCAGTGCTGGGGACACCCCCTCTGGAAACACCATATATTTT; CDR3aa: CASSAGDTPSGNTIYF
abundance: NA; j_gene: TRBJ2-3; v_gene: TRBV2; d_gene: TRBD1; CDR3nt: TGTGCCAGCAGTCCTACAGGGGCGTCCACAGATACGCAGTATTTT; CDR3aa: CASSPTGASTDTQYF
abundance: NA; j_gene: TRBJ1-4; v_gene: TRBV9; d_gene: NA; CDR3nt: TGTGCCAGCAGCGTTGACATTTCAACTAATGAAAAACTGTTTTTT; CDR3aa: CASSVDISTNEKLFF
abundance: NA; j_gene: TRBJ1-2; v_gene: TRBV29-1; d_gene: NA; CDR3nt: TGCAGCGTTGGTGAATCCCCGAAGGGGGGCTACACCTTC; CDR3aa: CSVGESPKGGYTF
abundance: NA; j_gene: TRBJ1-5; v_gene: TRBV24-1; d_gene: NA; CDR3nt: TGTGCCACCAGTGATGGGCAGATTAGCAATCAGCCCCAGCATTTT; CDR3aa: CATSDGQISNQPQHF
abundance: NA; j_gene: TRBJ2-7; v_gene: TRBV10-3; d_gene: NA; CDR3nt: TGTGCCATCAGTGAGTCCGGGATATACGAGCAGTACTTC; CDR3aa: CAISESGIYEQYF
abundance: NA; j_gene: TRBJ2-2; v_gene: TRBV2; d_gene: TRBD1; CDR3nt: TGTGCCAGCAGACCGGGACAGGGGTCATGGGGGGAGCTGTTTTTT; CDR3aa: CASRPGQGSWGELFF
abundance: once; j_gene: TRBJ1-1; v_gene: TRBV30; d_gene: NA; CDR3nt: TGTGCCTGGTCCGGGTCAAGGAACACTGAAGCTTTCTTT; CDR3aa: CAWSGSRNTEAFF
abundance: NA; j_gene: TRBJ1-1; v_gene: TRBV18; d_gene: NA; CDR3nt: TGTGCCAGCTCACCACCGTCTCGGGGTGAAGCTTTCTTT; CDR3aa: CASSPPSRGEAFF
abundance: NA; j_gene: TRBJ1-4; v_gene: TRBV7-2; d_gene: NA; CDR3nt: TGTGCCAGCAATCTGACACCGGGGGATGAAAAACTGTTTTTT; CDR3aa: CASNLTPGDEKLFF
abundance: NA; j_gene: TRBJ2-5; v_gene: TRBV28; d_gene: TRBD1; CDR3nt: TGTGCCAGCAGTTTCCACCGGACAGGGGGCGTGGAGACCCAGTACTTC; CDR3aa: CASSFHRTGGVETQYF
abundance: NA; j_gene: TRBJ1-3; v_gene: TRBV3-1/TRBV3-2; d_gene: NA; CDR3nt: TGTGCCAGCAGCCTCGGCGGGGGGGGTCGCCCGAACACCATATATTTT; CDR3aa: CASSLGGGGRPNTIYF
abundance: NA; j_gene: TRBJ1-5; v_gene: TRBV19; d_gene: NA; CDR3nt: TGTGCCAGTAGTATATCCTGGGGGGGCCCTAGCAATCAGCCCCAGCATTTT; CDR3aa: CASSISWGGPSNQPQHF
abundance: NA; j_gene: TRBJ2-2; v_gene: TRBV5-1; d_gene: TRBD2; CDR3nt: TGCGCCAGCAGCAAGGGACTAGCGGGGGGGGTCACCGGGGAGCTGTTTTTT; CDR3aa: CASSKGLAGGVTGELFF
abundance: once; j_gene: TRBJ1-6; v_gene: TRBV10-1; d_gene: NA; CDR3nt: TGCGCCAGCAGTGAGTACAGGGATTCACCCCTCCACTTT; CDR3aa: CASSEYRDSPLHF
abundance: NA; j_gene: TRBJ1-4; v_gene: TRBV19; d_gene: NA; CDR3nt: TGTGCCAGTAGTATTAGCCTTAATGAAAAACTGTTTTTT; CDR3aa: CASSISLNEKLFF
abundance: once; j_gene: TRBJ2-1; v_gene: TRBV19; d_gene: TRBD2; CDR3nt: TGTGCCACTGCGGGGGAGGCGGATGAGCAGTTCTTC; CDR3aa: CATAGEADEQFF
abundance: few; j_gene: TRBJ1-1; v_gene: TRBV5-1; d_gene: NA; CDR3nt: TGCGCCAGCAGCTCCCGGGGGGGGAACACTGAAGCTTTCTTT; CDR3aa: CASSSRGGNTEAFF